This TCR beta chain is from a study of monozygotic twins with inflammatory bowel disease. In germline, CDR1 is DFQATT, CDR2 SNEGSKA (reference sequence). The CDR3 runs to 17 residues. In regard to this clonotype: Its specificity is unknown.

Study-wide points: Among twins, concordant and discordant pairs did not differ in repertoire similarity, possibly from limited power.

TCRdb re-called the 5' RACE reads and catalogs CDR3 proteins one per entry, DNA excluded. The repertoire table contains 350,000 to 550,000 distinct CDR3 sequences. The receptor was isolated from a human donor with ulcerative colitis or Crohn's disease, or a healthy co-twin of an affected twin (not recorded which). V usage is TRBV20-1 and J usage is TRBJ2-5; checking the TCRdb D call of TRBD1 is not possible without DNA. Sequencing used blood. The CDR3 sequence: CSAKGFHSQGYQETQYF.